Below are 31 T cell receptor beta chains sequenced from a single sample in a study of blood T cell repertoires in COVID-19. Generated by immunoSEQ multiplex PCR, the TCRdb table keeps only in-frame clones and is missing some. The data hold 110,000 or so clones, with less than 85% observed a single time. Sequencing was performed on peripheral blood. The receptors here all came from a man over 45 with acute or convalescent COVID-19.

The V and J genes are TRBV9 and TRBJ2-7; TRBD1 might be the D (5 bases). This CDR3 region has 14 residues. Trimming took off 4 bases at V and 5 bases at J, with 16 bases between the two ends. In germline, CDR1 is SGDLS, CDR2 YYNGEE. For the CDR3, the DNA is TGTGCCAGCAGCCCCACTTCAGGGTTCAACGAGCAGTACTTC. Protein: CASSPTSGFNEQYF.

The chain carries TRBV11-2 and TRBJ1-6; perhaps TRBD1 as D (6 bases). The CDR3 has 14 amino acids. V gave up 1 base and J gave up 7 bases, with 8 bases separating them. Germline V CDR1 and CDR2: SGHAT, FQNNGV. The CDR3: CASSLGQENSPLHF. The CDR3 nucleotides are TGTGCCAGCAGCTTAGGACAGGAAAATTCACCCCTCCACTTT.

The gene calls are TRBV28 and TRBJ1-4; D not certain. V lost 2 bases and J 8 bases, leaving 12 bases between the germline ends. Germline CDR1 MDHEN, CDR2 SYDVKM. CDR3 length equals 14 residues. CDR3 nucleotide sequence: TGTGCCAGCAGTTTAATGAGGGTTTCCGAAAAACTGTTTTTT. Translation: CASSLMRVSEKLFF.

The V and J genes are TRBV12-3 or TRBV12-4 and TRBJ2-5; 7 nucleotides align to TRBD2. V dropped 9 bases and J dropped 5; count of bases not matched to a gene: 9. The CDR3 runs to 13 residues. The CDR3 bases are TGTGCCAGTCGACTAGCTGGGGGGGAGACCCAGTACTTC. This encodes CASRLAGGETQYF.

The chain couples TRBV29-1 to TRBJ2-3; 8 bases are a match to TRBD1. Per germline, CDR1 SQVTM and CDR2 ANQGSEA. This CDR3 has 14 residues. Germline trimming cut 6 bases from V and 1 base from J; bases unmatched to any gene: 6. The CDR3 protein is CSVQGALGTDTQYF. CDR3 bases: TGCAGCGTGCAGGGGGCGTTGGGCACAGATACGCAGTATTTT.

The chain is built from TRBV7-6 and TRBJ1-4; TRBD1 aligns across 9 bases. There are 15 residues in the CDR3. In germline, CDR1 is SGHVS, CDR2 FNYEAQ. Losses at the gene ends were 5 bases for V and 6 bases for J; bases not matched to a gene: 7. CDR3 sequence (DNA): TGTGCCAGCAGCCCACGGACAGGGGCCGATGAAAAACTGTTTTTT. This sequence encodes CASSPRTGADEKLFF.

This chain links TRBV18 with TRBJ2-3; 9 nucleotides align to TRBD2. CDR1 is KGHSH, CDR2 LQKENI, per germline. CDR3 length: 18 amino acids. The V segment lost 2 bases and the J segment 5 bases; nucleotides outside the gene matches: 14. The CDR3 region has the DNA TGTGCCAGCTCACCAAGGATGGTAGCGGGAGTATCTGGAGATACGCAGTATTTT. This codes for CASSPRMVAGVSGDTQYF.

The chain employs TRBV10-3 and TRBJ2-7, with D unresolved. V gave up 8 bases and J gave up 5 bases, with 7 bases separating them. Per germline, CDR1 ENHRY and CDR2 SYGVKD. The CDR3 totals 10 residues. CDR3 protein: CAIAEHEQYF. In DNA form, the CDR3 reads TGTGCCATCGCGGAGCACGAGCAGTACTTC.

This clone has a single count. V gene TRBV7-3 combines with J gene TRBJ2-5; 7 positions agree with TRBD2. The V gene's germline CDR1 is SGHTA and CDR2 FQGTGA. V shed 5 bases and J 3 bases; nucleotides not matched to a gene: 3. The CDR3 has 13 residues. CDR3 coding DNA: TGTGCCAGCAGCCGGAGCGGGGAAGAGACCCAGTACTTC. Its translation is CASSRSGEETQYF.

The gene calls are TRBV3-1 (or the pseudogene TRBV3-2) and TRBJ2-1; 13 bases match TRBD2. The V segment lost 0 bases and the J segment 9 bases; nucleotides outside the gene matches: 14. This CDR3 comprises 19 residues. Germline CDR1 LGHDT, CDR2 YNNKEL (reference sequence). The CDR3 sequence: CASSQDRSYTSGGAVEQFF. For the CDR3, the DNA is TGTGCCAGCAGCCAAGATCGGTCTTATACTAGCGGGGGGGCTGTTGAGCAGTTCTTC.

The genes are TRBV7-6 and TRBJ2-1; the match to TRBD2 covers 8 bases. CDR3 length: 18 residues. Germline-derived CDR1 and CDR2 are SGHVS and FNYEAQ. V dropped 2 bases and J dropped 6; count of bases not matched to a gene: 15. CDR3 loop: CASSLRQIREGIINEQFF. DNA of the CDR3: TGTGCCAGCAGCTTAAGACAAATCCGGGAGGGCATTATCAATGAGCAGTTCTTC.

The genes are TRBV19 and TRBJ2-7; no clear D. V dropped 3 bases and J dropped 0 bases, with 12 bases sitting between them. Germline assignment: CDR1 LNHDA and CDR2 SQIVND (reference sequence). The CDR3 extends over 15 amino acids. The CDR3 region has the DNA TGTGCCAGTAGTATCAGGCAGGTCAGCTCCTACGAGCAGTACTTC. Translation gives CASSIRQVSSYEQYF.

V is TRBV7-9 and J is TRBJ2-1, with 13 bases identical to TRBD2. V lost 5 bases to trimming and J lost 1 base; unmatched junction nucleotides: 8. The germline V gene encodes CDR1 SEHNR and CDR2 FQNEAQ (reference sequence). The CDR3 spans 18 residues. The CDR3 loop reads CASSLTSGGARSYNEQFF. CDR3 in DNA: TGTGCCAGCAGCCTCACTAGCGGGGGGGCAAGGTCCTACAATGAGCAGTTCTTC.

V is TRBV5-6 and J is TRBJ2-2; perhaps TRBD2 as D (5 bases). The length of the CDR3 is 15 residues. The germline V gene encodes CDR1 SGHDT and CDR2 YYEEEE. V was pared by 4 bases and J by 1 base, with 11 bases between. CDR3 sequence (DNA): TGTGCCAGCAGCCCCCCAGGACTGAACACCGGGGAGCTGTTTTTT. Protein: CASSPPGLNTGELFF.

The chain uses TRBV24-1 and TRBJ2-7; TRBD2 might be the D (6 bases). CDR1 is KGHDR, CDR2 SFDVKD, per germline. The CDR3 contains 16 residues. Trimming shortened V by 2 bases and J by 0 bases, and 13 bases separated the two germline ends. The CDR3 loop is CATSDSPRGSSYEQYF. The DNA of the CDR3 is TGTGCCACCAGTGATTCCCCCCGGGGGAGCTCCTACGAGCAGTACTTC.

This chain joins TRBV7-8 and TRBJ1-2, with D unresolved. Germline CDR1 reads SGHVS; CDR2 reads FQNEAQ. Trimming cost V 5 bases and J 5 bases, with 12 bases left between them. The CDR3 length is 13 residues. The DNA for the CDR3 is TGTGCCAGCAGCGCGGACTTTCGATATGGCTACACCTTC. Its translation: CASSADFRYGYTF.

Only a few counts were recorded for this clone. The chain is built from TRBV30 and TRBJ2-3; D might be TRBD2 (7 bases). Germline V gene data show CDR1 as GTSNPN and CDR2 as SVGIG (reference sequence). There are 14 residues in the CDR3. V was trimmed by 4 bases and J by 5 bases, leaving 16 bases between them. DNA for the CDR3: TGTGCCTGGATAGAGGGGGGGGTAGGAGATACGCAGTATTTT. This codes for CAWIEGGVGDTQYF.

The chain carries TRBV7-9 and TRBJ1-1; D gene uncertain. V was clipped by 8 bases and J by 1 base, with 11 bases between them. The germline CDR1 and CDR2 sequences are SEHNR and FQNEAQ (reference sequence). There are 13 residues in the CDR3. This CDR3 reads CASGEQRNTEAFF. The CDR3, as DNA: TGTGCCAGCGGGGAGCAGAGGAACACTGAAGCTTTCTTT.

V is TRBV2 and J is TRBJ1-2; the match to TRBD1 covers 9 bases. The V and J ends lost 4 bases and 2 bases, in that order; junction bases with no gene match: 5. Per germline, CDR1 SNHLY and CDR2 FYNNEI. CDR3 length equals 15 residues. CDR3 sequence: CASSVGQGRNYGYTF. The CDR3 nucleotides read TGTGCCAGCAGTGTTGGACAGGGGAGAAACTATGGCTACACCTTC.

In this sample, this clone turned up a few times. The rearrangement joins TRBV19 to TRBJ1-5; D is ambiguous. The CDR3 is 16 amino acids. V was shortened by 8 bases and J by 2 bases, with 19 bases between the two germline ends. Germline V gene lookup returns CDR1 LNHDA and CDR2 SQIVND (reference sequence). The CDR3: CASGDKYNTGNQPQHF. CDR3 bases: TGTGCCAGTGGTGACAAGTATAATACCGGCAATCAGCCCCAGCATTTT.

The rearrangement joins TRBV19 to TRBJ1-2, with a weak D call TRBD1 (6 bases). The CDR3 length is 14 residues. Trimming removed 7 bases at V and 5 bases at J, with 17 bases between. The germline V gene has CDR1 LNHDA and CDR2 SQIVND (reference sequence). CDR3 in DNA: TGTGCCAGTACCCTTGGGACACGGGCTTATGGCTACACCTTC. It specifies CASTLGTRAYGYTF.

This clone was recorded a few times. The chain recombines TRBV7-9 with TRBJ2-7, with D perhaps matching TRBD1 (6 bases). Per germline, CDR1 SEHNR and CDR2 FQNEAQ (reference sequence). V lost 5 bases and J lost 3, with 17 bases in between. CDR3 length equals 15 residues. The CDR3 region is CASSHPGQVGYEQYF. CDR3 DNA: TGTGCCAGCAGCCATCCGGGACAAGTGGGCTACGAGCAGTACTTC. Full variable domain (outside the CDR3, taken from reference TRBV7-9 and TRBJ2-7): DTGVSQNPRHKITKRGQNVTFRCDPISEHNRLYWYRQTLGQGPEFLTYFQNEAQLEKSRLLSDRFSAERPKGSFSTLEIQRTEQGDSAMYLCASSHPGQVGYEQYFGPGTRLTVT.

In DNA, the CDR3 is TGCGCCAGCAGCTTGGGACTAGCGGGCTGGGAGACCCAGTACTTC. Translation: CASSLGLAGWETQYF. This chain connects TRBV5-1 to TRBJ2-5; TRBD2 matches at 10 bases. Germline lookup yields CDR1 SGHRS and CDR2 YFSETQ. This CDR3 is built from 15 residues. The ends lost 0 bases at V and 5 bases at J; junction bases unmatched: 4.

In DNA, the CDR3 is TGTGCCAGCAGCACCCGCAGTAGCAATCAGCCCCAGCATTTT. Translation gives CASSTRSSNQPQHF. V is TRBV6-5 and J is TRBJ1-5; D gene uncertain. Looked up from germline, CDR1 is MNHEY and CDR2 is SVGAGI. V shed 6 bases and J shed 0 bases, with 9 bases lying between them. The CDR3 spans 14 residues.

The count of this clone is one. This chain uses TRBV6-6 with TRBJ2-5; D gene uncertain. Germline V gene sequence: CDR1 MNHNY, CDR2 SVGAGI (reference sequence). The CDR3 contains 12 residues. Trimming stripped 1 base from V and 7 bases from J, with 7 bases between. As DNA, the CDR3 is TGTGCCAGCAGTTACTACCTCGGGACCCAGTACTTC. This encodes CASSYYLGTQYF.

This sequence joins TRBV3-1 (or the pseudogene TRBV3-2) and TRBJ1-1; 8 positions agree with TRBD1. This CDR3 is 19 amino acids long. CDR1 is LGHDT, CDR2 YNNKEL, per germline (reference sequence). With V trimmed by 4 bases and J by 4 bases, 20 bases remained unmatched. This chain's CDR3 is CASSLNKVWDRSFGTEAFF. CDR3 bases: TGTGCCAGCAGCCTTAATAAAGTATGGGACAGGAGTTTTGGCACTGAAGCTTTCTTT.

The chain has TRBV5-6 and TRBJ1-6; no firm D call. CDR3 length equals 13 residues. V lost 5 bases to trimming and J lost 12 bases, with 15 bases between them. Germline CDR1 is SGHDT and CDR2 is YYEEEE. CDR3 loop: CASRAGANLPLHF. The CDR3 DNA sequence: TGTGCCAGCAGAGCGGGAGCGAATCTACCCCTCCACTTT.

V is TRBV30 and J is TRBJ2-1, with a possible D match to TRBD2 (6 bases). Trimming stripped 4 bases from V and 2 bases from J, with 12 bases between. Germline V gene data show CDR1 as GTSNPN and CDR2 as SVGIG (reference sequence). This CDR3 spans 14 amino acids. The CDR3 bases are TGTGCCTGGATGGCGGGAATCACCTACAATGAGCAGTTCTTC. Translated: CAWMAGITYNEQFF.

The chain has TRBV18 and TRBJ1-1; D call uncertain. From germline, CDR1 is KGHSH and CDR2 LQKENI. This CDR3 contains 14 residues. The V end was cut by 2 bases, the J end by 6 bases, with 13 bases between. CDR3 loop: CASSPGRRSAEAFF. The DNA for the CDR3 is TGTGCCAGCTCACCAGGGAGGAGGAGCGCTGAAGCTTTCTTT.

The chain joins TRBV6-5 to TRBJ1-6; D call uncertain. The length of the CDR3 is 16 residues. The V end was cut by 0 bases, the J end by 5 bases, with 11 bases between. The germline V gene encodes CDR1 MNHEY and CDR2 SVGAGI. CDR3 in DNA: TGTGCCAGCAGTTACTCAGGGAGGGTGGATAATTCACCCCTCCACTTT. Translation: CASSYSGRVDNSPLHF.

The chain recombines TRBV29-1 with TRBJ2-7, with TRBD1 matching 7 bases. With V trimmed by 2 bases and J by 0 bases, 4 bases remained unmatched. The CDR3 has 14 residues. CDR1 SQVTM and CDR2 ANQGSEA come from the germline V gene. The CDR3 here is CSVETGENSYEQYF. In DNA form, the CDR3 reads TGCAGCGTTGAAACAGGGGAGAACTCCTACGAGCAGTACTTC.